The text below deals with one T cell receptor beta chain. Its antigen is currently unknown. The CDR3 runs 16 residues. Germline CDR1 reads DFQATT; CDR2 reads SNEGSKA (reference sequence). The ends lost 0 bases at V and 2 bases at J; junction bases unmatched: 6. A TCRbeta library incorporating unique molecular identifiers was prepared. TCRdb reprocessed the PCR reads via MiXCR and lists one record per CDR3 protein. The sample holds 600,000 or so distinct CDR3 sequences, roughly 23% seen once. This sample is drawn from a study of T-cell reconstitution after alpha-beta-depleted transplantation in children. The study's findings and limits: Where alpha-beta T cells came from about two months after transplant was reportedly several hundred expanded graft clones.

The chain has TRBV20-1 and TRBJ2-1; 8 bases match TRBD2. This TCR derives from a boy in the first two years of life who had a stem cell transplant for acute myeloid leukemia, so the T cells may come from the graft donor. The source was PBMCs, mostly from graft donor cells, collected 360 days after TCRalphabeta/CD19-depleted stem cell transplant. CDR3 sequence reads: CSARDQLAAPYNEQFF. CDR3 DNA sequence: TGCAGTGCTAGAGACCAACTAGCGGCACCCTACAATGAGCAGTTCTTC.